This passage covers 8 T cell receptor beta chains from one sample sequenced in a study of control samples from healthy donors and cancer patients (dated by TCRdb to 2018 to 2020). The library was made by the immunoSEQ multiplex PCR assay. TCRdb holds this immuneACCESS table with in-frame rearrangements only. Some clones are missing; in checked studies, unresolved V genes explain under half, and the rest has no known cause. Present in this sample are 100,000 to 150,000 clones, about 95% of which were seen just once. The biggest ten clones account for approximately 4% of the sample. Source material: blood. These receptors were taken from a man aged 25 to 45 in good health.

The chain has TRBV28 and TRBJ2-7; tentative D call: TRBD2 (5 bases). This CDR3 comprises 15 residues. Trimming shortened V by 1 base and J by 1 base, and 11 bases separated the two germline ends. The germline V gene has CDR1 MDHEN and CDR2 SYDVKM. The CDR3, as DNA: TGTGCCAGCAGTTTATCCTCTTGGACTTCCTACGAGCAGTACTTC. Encoded protein: CASSLSSWTSYEQYF.

This chain joins TRBV29-1 and TRBJ2-2, with D possibly matching TRBD1 (6 bases). The CDR3 is made up of 13 amino acids. CDR1 is SQVTM, CDR2 ANQGSEA, per germline. Trimming shortened V by 6 bases and J by 5 bases, and 13 bases separated the two germline ends. CDR3 sequence (DNA): TGCAGCGTCAGGGGTACCCATACCGGGGAGCTGTTTTTT. Its protein is CSVRGTHTGELFF.

The V and J genes are TRBV7-2 and TRBJ1-1; 7 bases match TRBD1. V trimming: 2 bases; J trimming: 0 bases; junction bases outside the gene matches: 9. The CDR3 consists of 17 residues. The germline gives CDR1 SGHTA, CDR2 FQGNSA. CDR3 nucleotides: TGTGCCAGCAGCTTAACCCGGGACAGCATTTTGAACACTGAAGCTTTCTTT. Its protein is CASSLTRDSILNTEAFF.

The genes are TRBV27 and TRBJ2-3; tentative D call: TRBD1 (5 bases). The V and J ends lost 4 bases and 4 bases respectively, with 12 bases between them. Germline CDR1 MNHEY, CDR2 SMNVEV (reference sequence). This CDR3 spans 14 amino acids. CDR3 bases: TGTGCCAGCAGTTCAGCTTCAGGGCCAGATACGCAGTATTTT. Protein: CASSSASGPDTQYF.

The chain is built from TRBV7-2 and TRBJ1-4; D gene unclear. This CDR3 contains 14 residues. Germline CDR1 SGHTA, CDR2 FQGNSA. Trimming stripped 4 bases from V and 4 bases from J, with 10 bases between. CDR3 sequence: CASSSGWGNEKLFF. In nucleotides, the CDR3 is TGTGCCAGCAGCTCGGGGTGGGGTAATGAAAAACTGTTTTTT.

This chain uses TRBV3-1 (or the pseudogene TRBV3-2) with TRBJ1-1; D is perhaps TRBD1 (5 bases). Germline V lookup: CDR1 LGHDT, CDR2 YNNKEL (reference sequence). Trimming shortened V by 5 bases and J by 4 bases, and 35 bases separated the two germline ends. The CDR3 length is 21 residues. CDR3 loop: CASSFKAEFLRDALWGTEAFF. The CDR3 coding sequence is TGTGCCAGCAGCTTCAAGGCGGAGTTCTTACGGGACGCCCTCTGGGGCACTGAAGCTTTCTTT.

The V call is TRBV27, the J call TRBJ1-2; 7 bases line up with TRBD1. After removal of 2 bases from V and 4 bases from J, the junction contained 1 base not matched to a gene. The germline V gene encodes CDR1 MNHEY and CDR2 SMNVEV (reference sequence). The CDR3 is 13 amino acids. The CDR3 DNA reads TGTGCCAGCAGTTTAGCAGGGGGCTATGGCTACACCTTC. Translation: CASSLAGGYGYTF.

The chain uses TRBV7-9 and TRBJ2-5, with a weak D call TRBD1 (5 bases). The germline V gene has CDR1 SEHNR and CDR2 FQNEAQ (reference sequence). V was clipped by 1 base and J by 4 bases, with 16 bases between them. The CDR3 is 16 amino acids. In nucleotides, the CDR3 is TGTGCCAGCAGCTTAGGGAAGACAGCCTCCCTAGAGACCCAGTACTTC. Residues: CASSLGKTASLETQYF.